The source of this T cell receptor beta chain is a study of shared clonotypes between healthy human individuals. Of note for this clone: Its antigen remains unidentified.

The CDR3 runs to 15 residues. Germline CDR1 reads LNHDA; CDR2 reads SQIVND (reference sequence). Trimming cost V 6 bases and J 4 bases, with 13 bases left between them. General study findings and limits: Sampling covered nothing but blood. Tissue TCR repertoires likely differ from those found in blood.

Per the study methods: Filtering differed, since immunoSEQ gave only junction sequences and no quality scores. The protocol was immunoSEQ multiplex PCR, while the TCRdb copy is restricted to in-frame clones and leaves out a portion. That table is the source of V, J and clone size, and D and trimming were worked out from the DNA. Among 950,000 to 1,300,000 clones listed, 65% to 80% were seen once. The sequencing sample was made of memory CD4+ T cells sorted from blood. Described subset: CD45RA-negative fraction. The source is a man aged 18 to 30 in good health. V and J are TRBV19 and TRBJ1-6; possibly TRBD1 for D (6 bases). CDR3 amino acids: CASRDRETYNSPLHF. CDR3 sequence (DNA): TGTGCCAGTAGGGACAGAGAAACTTATAATTCACCCCTCCACTTT.